The rows below give T cell receptor beta chains drawn from one sample of a study of T cells after yellow fever vaccination. One entry per CDR3 protein results from TCRdb running MiXCR on the 5' RACE reads. The repertoire holds about 350,000 distinct CDR3 sequences, with 7% to 9% as singletons. The sample consisted of PBMCs, taken about 41 days after the first yellow fever vaccination. The receptor source for this set is a man between 18 and 29 years old who received the YFV17D yellow fever vaccine. Each CDR3 is given with its conserved first and last residue. D genes are given only for firm matches. Some rows mark clone size as missing; the rest say once, few, many or name a class of expanded clone.

>TRBV5-1|.|TRBJ2-1|few
TGCGCCAGCAGGTTGGGGGGCCCTACCTACAATGAGCAGTTCTTC
CASRLGGPTYNEQFF
>TRBV7-3|TRBD2|TRBJ2-1|few
TGTGCCAGCAGCTTAATAAGTTCTAGCGGGGGTGAGCAGTTCTTC
CASSLISSSGGEQFF
>TRBV7-2|.|TRBJ2-3|.
TGTGCCAGCAGCTTGAGGGGGGCAGAAGTAGATACGCAGTATTTT
CASSLRGAEVDTQYF
>TRBV24-1|.|TRBJ1-5|few
TGTGCCACCAGTGACACGTATAGCAATCAGCCCCAGCATTTT
CATSDTYSNQPQHF
>TRBV4-3|.|TRBJ2-3|few
TGCGCCAGCAGCCAAGGGCAGGGGAGAACAGAAACAGATACGCAGTATTTT
CASSQGQGRTETDTQYF
>TRBV4-3|TRBD1|TRBJ2-1|.
TGCGCCAGCAGCCACGGACAGGGTTCCCATGAGCAGTTCTTC
CASSHGQGSHEQFF
>TRBV20-1|.|TRBJ1-2|.
TGCAGTGCTAGATCAGGCCCAGAGAACTATGGCTACACCTTC
CSARSGPENYGYTF
>TRBV19|.|TRBJ1-1|.
TGTGCCAGTAGTACCCTAACAGGAGGCCGTGAAGCTTTCTTT
CASSTLTGGREAFF
>TRBV18|.|TRBJ2-3|many
TGTGCCACCTCACCGGACAGCACAGATACGCAGTATTTT
CATSPDSTDTQYF
>TRBV10-3|TRBD1|TRBJ2-5|few
TGTGCCATCAGTGAACAGGACAGGGGCAGGGAGACCCAGTACTTC
CAISEQDRGRETQYF
>TRBV2|TRBD1|TRBJ1-4|.
TGTGCCAGCAGTGTGATGGGACAGGGTACTGAAAAACTGTTTTTT
CASSVMGQGTEKLFF
>TRBV7-6|.|TRBJ1-2|.
TGTGCCAGCAGCGAATACAGGGACCTCTATGGCTACACCTTC
CASSEYRDLYGYTF
>TRBV20-1|.|TRBJ1-3|few
TGCAGTGCCGGCGGAGGGGGTAGCTCTGGAAACACCATATATTTT
CSAGGGGSSGNTIYF
>TRBV2|.|TRBJ1-5|few
TGTGCCAGCAGTGTCGCTGGACAGCCCCAGCATTTT
CASSVAGQPQHF
>TRBV28|TRBD2|TRBJ2-1|many
TGTGCCAGCAGCCTACCGGGACTAGCGGGGACGAGCTCCTACAATGAGCAGTTCTTC
CASSLPGLAGTSSYNEQFF
>TRBV6-2/TRBV6-3|.|TRBJ1-2|few
TGTGCCAGCAGCGGGGCTTCAAGGGGCTATGGCTACACCTTC
CASSGASRGYGYTF
>TRBV5-1|TRBD1|TRBJ2-1|few
TGCGCCAGCAGCAGACAGGGGCCGCAGGTCTCACCGAATGAGCAGTTCTTC
CASSRQGPQVSPNEQFF
>TRBV25-1|.|TRBJ2-2|.
TGTGCCAGCAGTGAAGATCCGGGACGCACGAACACCGGGGAGCTGTTTTTT
CASSEDPGRTNTGELFF
>TRBV20-1|.|TRBJ2-1|few
TGCAGTGCTAGAGTTCTAGGCCCCAATGAGCAGTTCTTC
CSARVLGPNEQFF
>TRBV4-3|TRBD1|TRBJ1-1|many
TGCGCCAGCAGCCGATCAGGGGGAGGGCAGGGAGCTTTCTTT
CASSRSGGGQGAFF
>TRBV2|.|TRBJ1-3|.
TGTGCCAGCAGTGAAATGGGACCGTTGAACACCATATATTTT
CASSEMGPLNTIYF
>TRBV29-1|.|TRBJ1-5|many
TGCAGCGTTGTGTTGGACAATCAGCCCCAGCATTTT
CSVVLDNQPQHF
>TRBV5-1|.|TRBJ2-1|many
TGCGCCAGCAGCCCCACCAGGGCCACCTACAATGAGCAGTTCTTC
CASSPTRATYNEQFF
>TRBV9|TRBD1|TRBJ1-6|few
TGTGCCAGCAGCGGGGGACAGGGGGCTAACGAATCACCCCTCCACTTT
CASSGGQGANESPLHF
>TRBV5-1|.|TRBJ2-7|many
TGTGCCAGCAGCTTGACGCCCTCCTACGAGCAGTACTTC
CASSLTPSYEQYF
>TRBV25-1|.|TRBJ2-4|few
TGTGCCAGCAAGGTGGGACTCTGCCGGGCCAAAAACATTCAGTACTTC
CASKVGLCRAKNIQYF
>TRBV4-3|.|TRBJ2-2|many
TGCGCCAGCAGCCCCTGGGGGGCCCTGAACACCGGGGAGCTGTTTTTT
CASSPWGALNTGELFF
>TRBV19|.|TRBJ1-5|.
TGTGCCAGTAGGTCGCAGGGAGGGCTCAATCAGCCCCAGCATTTT
CASRSQGGLNQPQHF
>TRBV7-2|TRBD2|TRBJ2-1|.
TGTGCCAGCAGCTTACTAGGTGGCGGGGGGGCCCATAATGAGCAGTTCTTC
CASSLLGGGGAHNEQFF
>TRBV5-4|TRBD1|TRBJ1-2|.
TGTGCCTCGACAGGGGGAGACTATGGCTACACCTTC
CASTGGDYGYTF
>TRBV18|TRBD1|TRBJ1-4|.
TGTGCCAGCTCTCTTACCGGGACAGGGATTTATGTCTCAACTAATGAAAAACTGTTTTTT
CASSLTGTGIYVSTNEKLFF
>TRBV20-1|TRBD1|TRBJ1-1|few
TGCAGTGCTTGCAGGGGGCCGATTAGTTCCGCTGAAGCTTTCTTT
CSACRGPISSAEAFF
>TRBV20-1|.|TRBJ2-2|.
TGCTGTGCTAGACTGGACACTAGCTACAACACCGGGGAGCTGTTTTTT
CCARLDTSYNTGELFF
>TRBV7-2|TRBD2|TRBJ2-1|few
TGTGCCAGCAGCCCTGGGGAGGGATACAATGAGCAGTTCTTC
CASSPGEGYNEQFF
>TRBV5-1|.|TRBJ2-1|.
TGCGCCAGCAGCTTGGCCGCCTCCAATGAGCAGTTCTTC
CASSLAASNEQFF
>TRBV12-3/TRBV12-4|TRBD2|TRBJ2-5|.
TGTGCCAGCAGTATTAGCGGGGGGAGGGTAGAGACCCAGTACTTC
CASSISGGRVETQYF
>TRBV7-9|.|TRBJ1-2|.
TGTGCCAGCAGCTTGGCGGGGGCCCCAAGTGGCTACACCTTC
CASSLAGAPSGYTF
>TRBV12-3/TRBV12-4|TRBD1|TRBJ2-3|many
TGTGCCAGCAGTCTCAGGGGGCCAGATACGCAGTATTTT
CASSLRGPDTQYF